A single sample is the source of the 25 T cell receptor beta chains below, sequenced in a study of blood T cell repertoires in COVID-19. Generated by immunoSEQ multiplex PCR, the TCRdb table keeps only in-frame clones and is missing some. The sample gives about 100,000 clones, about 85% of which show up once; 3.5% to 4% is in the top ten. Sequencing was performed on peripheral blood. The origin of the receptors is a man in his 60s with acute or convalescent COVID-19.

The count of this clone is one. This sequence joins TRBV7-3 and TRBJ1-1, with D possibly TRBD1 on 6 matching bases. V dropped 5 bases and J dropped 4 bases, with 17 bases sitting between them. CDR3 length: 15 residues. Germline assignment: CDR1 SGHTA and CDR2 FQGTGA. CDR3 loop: CASSPTLAGVTEAFF. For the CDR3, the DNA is TGTGCCAGCAGCCCCACCCTGGCAGGGGTCACTGAAGCTTTCTTT.

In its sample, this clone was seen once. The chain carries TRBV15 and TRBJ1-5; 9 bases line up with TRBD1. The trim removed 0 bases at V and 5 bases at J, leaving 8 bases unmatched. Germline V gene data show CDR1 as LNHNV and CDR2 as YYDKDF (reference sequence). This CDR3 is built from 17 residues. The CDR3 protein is CATSRDLRDRDYQPQHF. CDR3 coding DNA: TGTGCCACCAGCAGAGATCTGAGGGACAGGGACTATCAGCCCCAGCATTTT.

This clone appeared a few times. CDR3 residues: CATSDYRDTGELFF. The CDR3 DNA is TGTGCCACCAGTGACTACAGGGACACCGGGGAGCTGTTTTTT. The chain joins TRBV24-1 to TRBJ2-2; D is perhaps TRBD1 (6 bases). The length of the CDR3 is 14 residues. V lost 4 bases and J 3 bases, leaving 8 bases between the germline ends. Per the germline V gene, CDR1 is KGHDR and CDR2 is SFDVKD.

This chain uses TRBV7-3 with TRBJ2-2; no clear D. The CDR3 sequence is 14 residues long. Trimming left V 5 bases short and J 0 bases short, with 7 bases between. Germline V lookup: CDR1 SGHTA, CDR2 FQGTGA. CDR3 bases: TGTGCCAGCAGCCCCCCAACGAACACCGGGGAGCTGTTTTTT. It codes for CASSPPTNTGELFF.

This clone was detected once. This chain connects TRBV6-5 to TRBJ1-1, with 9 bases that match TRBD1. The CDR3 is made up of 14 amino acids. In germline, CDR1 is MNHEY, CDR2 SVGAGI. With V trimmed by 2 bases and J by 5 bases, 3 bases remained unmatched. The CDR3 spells CASSYAGQGTEAFF. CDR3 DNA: TGTGCCAGCAGTTACGCGGGACAGGGAACTGAAGCTTTCTTT.

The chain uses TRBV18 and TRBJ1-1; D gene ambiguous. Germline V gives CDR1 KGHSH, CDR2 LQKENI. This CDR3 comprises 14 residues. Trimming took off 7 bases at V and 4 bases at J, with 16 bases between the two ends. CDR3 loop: CASYPTRETTEAFF. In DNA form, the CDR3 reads TGTGCCAGCTACCCGACTCGGGAAACCACTGAAGCTTTCTTT.

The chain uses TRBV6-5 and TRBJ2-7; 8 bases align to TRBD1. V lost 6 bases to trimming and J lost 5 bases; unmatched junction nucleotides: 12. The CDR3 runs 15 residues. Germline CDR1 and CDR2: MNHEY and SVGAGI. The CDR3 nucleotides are TGTGCCAGCAGCTATAGAGACAGGGGATTCCACGAGCAGTACTTC. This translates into CASSYRDRGFHEQYF.

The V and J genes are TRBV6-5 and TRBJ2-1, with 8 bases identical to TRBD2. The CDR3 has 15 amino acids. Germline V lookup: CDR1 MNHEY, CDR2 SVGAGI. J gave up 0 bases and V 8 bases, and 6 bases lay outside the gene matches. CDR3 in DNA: TGTGCCAGCTCGGGGGGGCAAAGCTCCTACAATGAGCAGTTCTTC. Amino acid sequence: CASSGGQSSYNEQFF.

DNA of the CDR3: TGTGCCAGCAGTAAGGCAGGGCCGCAGTATTTT. Residues: CASSKAGPQYF. This chain connects TRBV13 to TRBJ2-3, with a tentative D call TRBD1 (5 bases). This CDR3 spans 11 amino acids. Trimming shortened V by 6 bases and J by 10 bases, and 11 bases separated the two germline ends. Germline values: CDR1 PRHDT, CDR2 FYEKMQ (reference sequence).

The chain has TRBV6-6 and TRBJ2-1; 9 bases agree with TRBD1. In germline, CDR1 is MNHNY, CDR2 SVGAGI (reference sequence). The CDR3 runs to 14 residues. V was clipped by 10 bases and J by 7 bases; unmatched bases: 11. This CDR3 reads CATRDRDRANEQFF. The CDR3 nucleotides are TGTGCCACCCGTGACCGGGACAGGGCGAATGAGCAGTTCTTC.

The CDR3 loop reads CAWSVGRGGLRLGNTIYF. For the CDR3, the DNA is TGTGCCTGGAGTGTAGGGAGGGGGGGGCTTCGTCTCGGAAACACCATATATTTT. The chain couples TRBV30 to TRBJ1-3, with D perhaps TRBD1 (6 bases). V gave up 0 bases and J gave up 4 bases, with 22 bases separating them. CDR3 size: 18 residues. Germline V gives CDR1 GTSNPN, CDR2 SVGIG (reference sequence).

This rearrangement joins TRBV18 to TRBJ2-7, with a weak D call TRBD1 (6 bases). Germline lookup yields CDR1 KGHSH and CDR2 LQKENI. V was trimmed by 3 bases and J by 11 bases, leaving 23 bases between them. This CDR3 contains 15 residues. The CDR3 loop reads CASSPPRDTRTSKYF. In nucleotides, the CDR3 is TGTGCCAGCTCACCCCCCCGGGACACCCGAACCTCAAAGTACTTC.

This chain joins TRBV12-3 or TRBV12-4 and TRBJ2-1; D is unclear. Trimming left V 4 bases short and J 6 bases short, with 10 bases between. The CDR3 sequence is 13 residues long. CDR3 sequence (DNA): TGTGCCAGCAGTTCACCCGTAGCCAATGAGCAGTTCTTC. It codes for CASSSPVANEQFF.

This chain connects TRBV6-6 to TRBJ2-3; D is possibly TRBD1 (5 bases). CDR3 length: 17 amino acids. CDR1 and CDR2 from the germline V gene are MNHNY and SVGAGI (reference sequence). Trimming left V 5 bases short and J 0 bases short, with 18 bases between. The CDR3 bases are TGTGCCAGCAGTCGCGCGCCGACAGCAGCTAGCACAGATACGCAGTATTTT. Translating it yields CASSRAPTAASTDTQYF.

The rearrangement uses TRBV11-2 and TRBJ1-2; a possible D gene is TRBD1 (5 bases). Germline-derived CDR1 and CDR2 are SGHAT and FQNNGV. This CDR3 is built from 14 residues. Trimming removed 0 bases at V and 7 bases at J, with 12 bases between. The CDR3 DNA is TGTGCCAGCAGCTTAGAAGGGGTGACCAGTGGCTACACCTTC. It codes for CASSLEGVTSGYTF.

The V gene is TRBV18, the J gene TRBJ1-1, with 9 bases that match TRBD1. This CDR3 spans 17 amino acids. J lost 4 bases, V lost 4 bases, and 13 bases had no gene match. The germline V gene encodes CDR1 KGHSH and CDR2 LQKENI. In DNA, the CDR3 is TGTGCCAGCTCACGCACAACCTGGGGACAGGGCTTCACTGAAGCTTTCTTT. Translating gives CASSRTTWGQGFTEAFF.

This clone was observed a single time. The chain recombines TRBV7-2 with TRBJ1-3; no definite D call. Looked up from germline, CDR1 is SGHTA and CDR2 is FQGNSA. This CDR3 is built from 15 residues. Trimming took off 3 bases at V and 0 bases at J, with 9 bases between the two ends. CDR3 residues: CASSLSGNSGNTIYF. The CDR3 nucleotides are TGTGCCAGCAGCTTGTCCGGGAACTCTGGAAACACCATATATTTT.

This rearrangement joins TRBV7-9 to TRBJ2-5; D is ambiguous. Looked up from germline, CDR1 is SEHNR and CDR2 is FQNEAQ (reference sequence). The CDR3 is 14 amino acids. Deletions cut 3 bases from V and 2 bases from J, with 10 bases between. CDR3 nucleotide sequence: TGTGCCAGCAGCTTGGTCGGTGATCAAGAGACCCAGTACTTC. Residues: CASSLVGDQETQYF.

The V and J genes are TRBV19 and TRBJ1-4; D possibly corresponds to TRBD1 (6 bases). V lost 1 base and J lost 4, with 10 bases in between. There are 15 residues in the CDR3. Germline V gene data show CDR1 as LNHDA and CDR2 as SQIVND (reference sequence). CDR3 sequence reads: CASSIAGQFNEKLFF. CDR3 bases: TGTGCCAGTAGTATAGCCGGACAGTTTAATGAAAAACTGTTTTTT.

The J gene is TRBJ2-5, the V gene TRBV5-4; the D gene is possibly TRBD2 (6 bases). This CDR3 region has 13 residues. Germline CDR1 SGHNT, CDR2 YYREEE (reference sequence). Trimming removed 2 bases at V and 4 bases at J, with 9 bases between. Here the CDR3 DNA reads TGTGCCAGCAGCTTAGTGGGAGGAGAGACCCAGTACTTC. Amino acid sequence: CASSLVGGETQYF.

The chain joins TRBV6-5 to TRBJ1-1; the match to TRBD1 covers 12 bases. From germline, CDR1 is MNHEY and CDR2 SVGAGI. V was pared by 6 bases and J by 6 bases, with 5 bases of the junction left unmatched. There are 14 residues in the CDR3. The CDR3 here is CASRGTGGFAEAFF. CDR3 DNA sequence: TGTGCCAGCAGGGGGACAGGGGGCTTCGCTGAAGCTTTCTTT.

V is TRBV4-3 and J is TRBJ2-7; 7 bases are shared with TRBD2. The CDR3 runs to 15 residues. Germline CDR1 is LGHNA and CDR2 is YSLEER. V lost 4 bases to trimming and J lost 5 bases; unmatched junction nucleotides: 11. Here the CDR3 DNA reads TGCGCCAGCAGCCCAGGAAACGGGGGGTCCAACGAGCAGTACTTC. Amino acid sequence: CASSPGNGGSNEQYF.

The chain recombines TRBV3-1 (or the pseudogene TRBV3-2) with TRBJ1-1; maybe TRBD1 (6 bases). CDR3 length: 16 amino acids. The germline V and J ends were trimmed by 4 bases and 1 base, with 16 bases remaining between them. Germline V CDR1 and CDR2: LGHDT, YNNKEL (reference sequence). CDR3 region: CASSPFRQVSNTEAFF. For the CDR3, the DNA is TGTGCCAGCAGCCCATTCCGACAGGTCTCGAACACTGAAGCTTTCTTT.

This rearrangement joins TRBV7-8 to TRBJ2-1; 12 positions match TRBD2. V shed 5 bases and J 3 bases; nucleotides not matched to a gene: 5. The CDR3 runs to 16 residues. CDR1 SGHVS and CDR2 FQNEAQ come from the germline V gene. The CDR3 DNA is TGTGCCAGCAGCAAGACTAGCGGGAGTCGCTACAATGAGCAGTTCTTC. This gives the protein CASSKTSGSRYNEQFF.

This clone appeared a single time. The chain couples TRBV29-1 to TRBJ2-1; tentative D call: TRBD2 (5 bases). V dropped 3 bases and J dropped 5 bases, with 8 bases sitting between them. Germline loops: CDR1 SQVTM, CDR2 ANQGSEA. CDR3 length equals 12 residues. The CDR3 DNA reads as TGCAGCGTTGAGGTAGCGAACAATGAGCAGTTCTTC. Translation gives CSVEVANNEQFF.